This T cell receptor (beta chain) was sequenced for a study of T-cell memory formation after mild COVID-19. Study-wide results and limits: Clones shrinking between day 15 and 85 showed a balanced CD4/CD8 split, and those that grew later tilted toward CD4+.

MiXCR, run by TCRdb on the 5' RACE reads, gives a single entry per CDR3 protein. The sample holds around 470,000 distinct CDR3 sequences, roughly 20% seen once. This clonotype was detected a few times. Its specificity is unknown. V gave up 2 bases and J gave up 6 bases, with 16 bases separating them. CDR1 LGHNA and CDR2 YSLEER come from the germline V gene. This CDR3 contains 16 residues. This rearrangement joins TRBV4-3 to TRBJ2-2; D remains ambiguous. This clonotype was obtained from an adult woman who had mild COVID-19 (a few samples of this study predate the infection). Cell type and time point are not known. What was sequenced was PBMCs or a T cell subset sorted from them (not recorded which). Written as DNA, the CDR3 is TGCGCCAGCAGCCAAACCCCCCACCCCTCGGCCGGGGAGCTGTTTTTT. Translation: CASSQTPHPSAGELFF.